This T cell receptor beta chain was recorded in a study of T cells in localized non-small cell lung cancer. Findings of the study overall: Uninvolved adjacent lung showed peak T cell clonality, exceeding tumor. Across samples, adjacent lung featured a median around 60 of the top 100 tumor clones. Sequence data derive from only one tumor region, so heterogeneity remains possible.

This CDR3 contains 18 residues. V gave up 6 bases and J gave up 0 bases; unmatched junction bases: 13. The germline V gene has CDR1 MRHNA and CDR2 SNTAGT. The method was immunoSEQ multiplex PCR; TCRdb's version includes in-frame clones alone and lacks a portion of them. The table includes tens of thousands of clones, approximately 90% detected once. This clone appeared a single time. Antigen specificity is unknown. The material was peripheral blood, obtained before any cancer treatment. The sequence was obtained from a female donor of 60 years or more with stage II squamous cell lung carcinoma. The rearrangement joins TRBV6-4 to TRBJ2-2; 7 nucleotides match TRBD1. The CDR3 region is CASSRDSYPAPNTGELFF. In nucleotides, the CDR3 is TGTGCCAGCAGCCGGGACAGTTACCCCGCCCCGAACACCGGGGAGCTGTTTTTT.